Listed below are T cell receptor beta chains from one sample, sequenced in a study of blood T cell repertoires in COVID-19. Assay used: immunoSEQ multiplex PCR; TCRdb lists only in-frame clones, some missing. The table records some 160,000 clones, around nine tenths of them present only once. Input material: peripheral blood. The source of these receptors is a woman in her 70s with COVID-19, enrolled during active disease. Both conserved end residues are part of each CDR3. Fields, in order: clone size, V gene, J gene, D gene, CDR3 protein, CDR3 DNA. The D gene is left open where the match is weak. Expanded clones are given a class, and other clones once, few, many or no size at all.

clone_size: few; v_call: TRBV19; j_call: TRBJ1-1; d_call: -; cdr3_aa: CASLGPRLNTEAFF; cdr3_nt: TGTGCCAGCCTTGGGCCAAGACTGAACACTGAAGCTTTCTTT
clone_size: -; v_call: TRBV28; j_call: TRBJ1-2; d_call: -; cdr3_aa: CASSLFRPTGTYGYTF; cdr3_nt: TGTGCCAGCAGTTTATTCCGCCCGACAGGAACATATGGCTACACCTTC
clone_size: -; v_call: TRBV28; j_call: TRBJ1-2; d_call: -; cdr3_aa: CASTAGIYGYTF; cdr3_nt: TGTGCCAGCACCGCAGGGATCTATGGCTACACCTTC
clone_size: once; v_call: TRBV5-1; j_call: TRBJ2-1; d_call: TRBD1; cdr3_aa: CASSLRDRGTHEQFF; cdr3_nt: TGCGCCAGCAGCTTGAGGGACAGGGGGACGCATGAGCAGTTCTTC
clone_size: -; v_call: TRBV7-2; j_call: TRBJ1-1; d_call: -; cdr3_aa: CASSTRQMNTEAFF; cdr3_nt: TGTGCCAGCAGCACTAGACAAATGAACACTGAAGCTTTCTTT
clone_size: -; v_call: TRBV15; j_call: TRBJ1-1; d_call: -; cdr3_aa: CATSETVNTEAFF; cdr3_nt: TGTGCCACCAGCGAGACAGTGAACACTGAAGCTTTCTTT
clone_size: -; v_call: TRBV18; j_call: TRBJ1-4; d_call: -; cdr3_aa: CASSPPGPATNEKLFF; cdr3_nt: TGTGCCAGCTCACCACCGGGCCCTGCAACTAATGAAAAACTGTTTTTT
clone_size: -; v_call: TRBV5-1; j_call: TRBJ2-7; d_call: TRBD1; cdr3_aa: CASSFGQGAMKEQYF; cdr3_nt: TGCGCCAGCAGCTTCGGACAGGGGGCCATGAAAGAGCAGTACTTC
clone_size: -; v_call: TRBV9; j_call: TRBJ1-5; d_call: -; cdr3_aa: CASSEGGSNQPQHF; cdr3_nt: TGTGCCAGCAGCGAGGGAGGGAGCAATCAGCCCCAGCATTTT
clone_size: -; v_call: TRBV30; j_call: TRBJ1-2; d_call: -; cdr3_aa: CAWSVNSYGYTF; cdr3_nt: TGTGCCTGGAGTGTTAACAGCTATGGCTACACCTTC
clone_size: -; v_call: TRBV28; j_call: TRBJ1-5; d_call: -; cdr3_aa: CASQGGNQPQHF; cdr3_nt: TGTGCCAGCCAAGGGGGCAATCAGCCCCAGCATTTT
clone_size: -; v_call: TRBV30; j_call: TRBJ2-5; d_call: TRBD2; cdr3_aa: CAWSTGGIQETQYF; cdr3_nt: TGTGCCTGGAGTACGGGAGGGATCCAAGAGACCCAGTACTTC
clone_size: -; v_call: TRBV2; j_call: TRBJ2-1; d_call: TRBD2; cdr3_aa: CASAPGGPVYNEQFF; cdr3_nt: TGTGCCAGCGCCCCGGGGGGGCCGGTGTACAATGAGCAGTTCTTC
clone_size: -; v_call: TRBV7-2; j_call: TRBJ1-3; d_call: TRBD1; cdr3_aa: CASSLTGANTIYF; cdr3_nt: TGTGCCAGCAGCTTAACAGGGGCTAACACCATATATTTT
clone_size: -; v_call: TRBV7-3; j_call: TRBJ2-2; d_call: -; cdr3_aa: CASSLTPGSTGELFF; cdr3_nt: TGTGCCAGCAGCTTAACCCCCGGGAGCACCGGGGAGCTGTTTTTT
clone_size: -; v_call: TRBV5-5; j_call: TRBJ1-2; d_call: TRBD1; cdr3_aa: CASSPGGTGSNYGYTF; cdr3_nt: TGTGCCAGCAGCCCCGGAGGGACAGGCTCTAACTATGGCTACACCTTC
clone_size: -; v_call: TRBV9; j_call: TRBJ2-7; d_call: -; cdr3_aa: CASSVAPGAYEQYF; cdr3_nt: TGTGCCAGCAGCGTAGCTCCAGGGGCCTACGAGCAGTACTTC
clone_size: once; v_call: TRBV7-3; j_call: TRBJ2-3; d_call: -; cdr3_aa: CASSQGSADTQYF; cdr3_nt: TGTGCCAGCAGTCAGGGATCCGCAGATACGCAGTATTTT
clone_size: -; v_call: TRBV7-7; j_call: TRBJ2-5; d_call: TRBD1; cdr3_aa: CASSLQGAGETQYF; cdr3_nt: TGTGCTAGCAGCTTACAGGGGGCGGGGGAGACCCAGTACTTC
clone_size: -; v_call: TRBV6-4; j_call: TRBJ1-5; d_call: TRBD1; cdr3_aa: CASRECAGQGVWGNQPQHF; cdr3_nt: TGTGCCAGCAGAGAATGTGCGGGACAGGGGGTTTGGGGCAATCAGCCCCAGCATTTT
clone_size: -; v_call: TRBV6-5; j_call: TRBJ2-7; d_call: -; cdr3_aa: CASSYSGRENEQYF; cdr3_nt: TGTGCCAGCAGTTACTCAGGCAGGGAAAACGAGCAGTACTTC
clone_size: -; v_call: TRBV18; j_call: TRBJ2-5; d_call: -; cdr3_aa: CASSPGGLQETQYF; cdr3_nt: TGTGCCAGCTCACCCGGAGGACTTCAAGAGACCCAGTACTTC
clone_size: -; v_call: TRBV27; j_call: TRBJ1-4; d_call: -; cdr3_aa: CASCRMGAAFEKLFF; cdr3_nt: TGTGCCAGCTGCCGTATGGGGGCAGCATTTGAAAAACTGTTTTTT
clone_size: -; v_call: TRBV24-1; j_call: TRBJ1-2; d_call: -; cdr3_aa: CATSDPLHYYGYTF; cdr3_nt: TGTGCCACCAGTGACCCCCTCCACTATTATGGCTACACCTTC
clone_size: -; v_call: TRBV5-6; j_call: TRBJ1-2; d_call: -; cdr3_aa: CASSLDEQGMGYTF; cdr3_nt: TGTGCCAGCAGCTTGGACGAACAGGGAATGGGCTACACCTTC
clone_size: -; v_call: TRBV5-1; j_call: TRBJ2-1; d_call: TRBD2; cdr3_aa: CASSANPSGGEYNEQFF; cdr3_nt: TGCGCCAGCAGCGCCAACCCTAGCGGGGGAGAATACAATGAGCAGTTCTTC
clone_size: -; v_call: TRBV2; j_call: TRBJ1-1; d_call: -; cdr3_aa: CASSAQGNTEAFF; cdr3_nt: TGTGCCAGCAGTGCACAGGGGAACACTGAAGCTTTCTTT
clone_size: -; v_call: TRBV10-3; j_call: TRBJ1-2; d_call: -; cdr3_aa: CAAAEGGGHGYTF; cdr3_nt: TGTGCCGCCGCCGAGGGGGGGGGCCATGGCTACACCTTC
clone_size: -; v_call: TRBV7-2; j_call: TRBJ1-3; d_call: TRBD1; cdr3_aa: CASSLRGLGGNTIYF; cdr3_nt: TGTGCCAGCAGCCTCAGGGGGCTAGGTGGAAACACCATATATTTT
clone_size: -; v_call: TRBV29-1; j_call: TRBJ2-3; d_call: TRBD2; cdr3_aa: CSVAGGPPSTDTQYF; cdr3_nt: TGCAGCGTAGCGGGGGGCCCTCCTAGCACAGATACGCAGTATTTT
clone_size: once; v_call: TRBV11-3; j_call: TRBJ2-3; d_call: TRBD2; cdr3_aa: CASTGGGVDTQYF; cdr3_nt: TGTGCCAGCACGGGCGGGGGGGTTGATACGCAGTATTTT
clone_size: -; v_call: TRBV6-5; j_call: TRBJ1-5; d_call: TRBD1; cdr3_aa: CASSGDRGNQPQHF; cdr3_nt: TGTGCCAGCAGCGGGGACAGAGGAAATCAGCCCCAGCATTTT
clone_size: -; v_call: TRBV5-8; j_call: TRBJ1-1; d_call: -; cdr3_aa: CASSLVEMNTEAFF; cdr3_nt: TGTGCCAGCAGCTTGGTAGAGATGAACACTGAAGCTTTCTTT
clone_size: -; v_call: TRBV5-1; j_call: TRBJ1-1; d_call: -; cdr3_aa: CASSMLQGNTEAFF; cdr3_nt: TGCGCCAGCAGCATGCTACAGGGGAACACTGAAGCTTTCTTT
clone_size: -; v_call: TRBV28; j_call: TRBJ1-6; d_call: TRBD1; cdr3_aa: CASSLLRQGVSPLHF; cdr3_nt: TGTGCCAGCAGTTTATTAAGACAGGGCGTTTCACCCCTCCACTTT